A selection of T cell receptor beta chains follows, all from one sample in a study of human T cells and chemical hapten exposure. One entry per CDR3 protein results from TCRdb running MiXCR on the RACE reads. The sample records 150,000 to 200,000 distinct CDR3 sequences, under 25% being singletons. The source material was whole blood, sampled in connection with sensitization to the hapten diphenylcyclopropenone (DPC). The origin of the receptors is a woman aged 45 to 65 with alopecia areata. Some clones in this sample may be carry-over from other donors' samples. The CDR3 runs from the conserved cysteine through the conserved F or W. D genes are given only for firm matches. Clone size appears in some rows only: once, few, many, or a class for an expanded clone.

j_call | d_call | clone_size | v_call | cdr3_length | cdr3_aa | cdr3_nt
TRBJ2-5 | NA | NA | TRBV29-1 | 12 | CSVSGPQETQYF | TGCAGCGTTAGCGGGCCTCAAGAGACCCAGTACTTC
TRBJ2-1 | NA | NA | TRBV2 | 12 | CASSEGGYEQFF | TGTGCCAGCAGTGAAGGGGGGTATGAGCAGTTCTTC
TRBJ2-7 | TRBD2 | NA | TRBV20-1 | 11 | CSARARGGRYF | TGCAGTGCTAGAGCTAGGGGAGGGCGGTACTTC
TRBJ2-2 | NA | NA | TRBV3-1 | 13 | CASSQMRGGELFF | TGTGCCAGCAGCCAAATGCGTGGCGGGGAGCTGTTTTTT
TRBJ2-7 | TRBD2 | few | TRBV20-1 | 13 | CSAFETSEYEQYF | TGCAGTGCTTTCGAAACTAGCGAGTACGAGCAGTACTTC
TRBJ2-4 | NA | many | TRBV5-1 | 14 | CASSPGGTENIQYF | TGCGCCAGCAGCCCCGGGGGCACCGAAAACATTCAGTACTTC
TRBJ2-2 | NA | NA | TRBV19 | 13 | CASSIASTGELFF | TGTGCCAGTAGTATCGCGTCCACCGGGGAGCTGTTTTTT
TRBJ2-3 | NA | few | TRBV12-3/TRBV12-4 | 13 | CASSFRSTDTQYF | TGTGCCAGCAGCTTCAGAAGCACAGATACGCAGTATTTT
TRBJ2-7 | TRBD1 | NA | TRBV20-1 | 13 | CSARVRDSYEQYF | TGCAGTGCTAGAGTACGGGACAGCTACGAGCAGTACTTC
TRBJ2-1 | TRBD1 | few | TRBV24-1 | 14 | CATSNRGAVDEQFF | TGTGCCACCAGTAACAGGGGCGCAGTCGATGAGCAGTTCTTC
TRBJ1-5 | NA | few | TRBV11-2 | 15 | CASSPSSVIHQPQHF | TGTGCCAGCAGCCCATCCTCCGTGATCCATCAGCCCCAGCATTTT
TRBJ1-1 | NA | few | TRBV2 | 14 | CASSEVRGNTEAFF | TGTGCCAGCAGTGAAGTACGGGGGAACACTGAAGCTTTCTTT
TRBJ2-3 | TRBD2 | NA | TRBV20-1 | 16 | CSATTGTSGSQDTQYF | TGCAGTGCCACAACCGGGACTAGCGGGAGCCAGGATACGCAGTATTTT
TRBJ1-1 | TRBD1 | NA | TRBV2 | 13 | CASRPVRDSEAFF | TGTGCCAGCAGGCCGGTCAGGGACAGTGAAGCTTTCTTT
TRBJ2-7 | TRBD2 | few | TRBV7-9 | 15 | CASSPGTSNPYEQYF | TGTGCCAGCAGCCCCGGGACTAGTAATCCATACGAGCAGTACTTC
TRBJ2-1 | TRBD2 | NA | TRBV6-1 | 16 | CASSVLAGGSYNEQFF | TGTGCCAGCAGTGTACTAGCGGGAGGATCCTACAATGAGCAGTTCTTC
TRBJ2-7 | NA | NA | TRBV7-9 | 14 | CASSSPGSRGEQYF | TGTGCCAGCAGCTCTCCAGGGTCACGGGGGGAGCAGTACTTC
TRBJ2-1 | NA | NA | TRBV9 | 16 | CASSPLAHSSYNEQFF | TGTGCCAGCAGTCCTCTAGCGCACAGCTCCTACAATGAGCAGTTCTTC
TRBJ2-1 | NA | few | TRBV7-9 | 14 | CASSSHVGYNEQFF | TGTGCCAGCAGCTCCCACGTGGGTTACAATGAGCAGTTCTTC
TRBJ2-7 | NA | few | TRBV20-1 | 13 | CSASPGLNYEQYF | TGCAGTGCTAGTCCGGGACTTAACTACGAGCAGTACTTC
TRBJ2-6 | TRBD1 | NA | TRBV7-9 | 16 | CASRKQGPSGANVLTF | TGTGCCAGCAGGAAACAGGGGCCCTCTGGGGCCAACGTCCTGACTTTC
TRBJ2-7 | NA | few | TRBV14 | 16 | CASSQDERQRTGEQYF | TGTGCCAGCAGCCAAGATGAGAGACAGAGAACGGGAGAGCAGTACTTC
TRBJ2-3 | NA | NA | TRBV20-1 | 13 | CSASTGGIDTQYF | TGCAGTGCTAGTACTGGAGGGATAGATACGCAGTATTTT
TRBJ2-1 | NA | many | TRBV19 | 12 | CASSPLIGEQFF | TGTGCCAGTAGTCCCCTTATCGGGGAGCAGTTCTTC
TRBJ2-3 | NA | NA | TRBV5-1 | 12 | CASSLFSDTQYF | TGCGCCAGCAGCTTATTTTCAGATACGCAGTATTTT
TRBJ2-1 | TRBD2 | NA | TRBV7-8 | 17 | CASSPTSSGGLYNEQFF | TGTGCCAGCAGCCCAACTTCTAGCGGGGGCTTATACAATGAGCAGTTCTTC
TRBJ1-1 | NA | once | TRBV5-1 | 14 | CASREAGANTEAFF | TGCGCCAGCAGGGAGGCGGGGGCGAACACTGAAGCTTTCTTT
TRBJ2-1 | TRBD2 | NA | TRBV20-1 | 14 | CSAYGLAGSREQFF | TGCAGTGCCTATGGACTAGCGGGGTCTCGCGAGCAGTTCTTC
TRBJ2-3 | TRBD2 | few | TRBV20-1 | 16 | CSARDGAGSRVDTQYF | TGCAGTGCTAGAGATGGAGCGGGAAGTAGGGTGGATACGCAGTATTTT
TRBJ1-4 | NA | NA | TRBV19 | 13 | CASSMQKDEKLFF | TGTGCCAGTAGTATGCAAAAGGATGAAAAACTGTTTTTT
TRBJ2-2 | NA | few | TRBV19 | 14 | CASSFTGNTGELFF | TGTGCCAGTAGTTTCACAGGGAACACCGGGGAGCTGTTTTTT
TRBJ1-1 | NA | NA | TRBV24-1 | 12 | CATSDSDGKAFF | TGTGCCACCAGTGACTCTGACGGAAAAGCTTTCTTT
TRBJ1-5 | NA | NA | TRBV29-1 | 12 | CSAGFANQPQHF | TGCAGCGCGGGATTTGCAAATCAGCCCCAGCATTTT
TRBJ1-5 | TRBD1 | few | TRBV27 | 15 | CASKDSQGAGQPQHF | TGTGCCAGCAAGGACTCTCAGGGGGCAGGGCAGCCCCAGCATTTT
TRBJ1-1 | TRBD1 | NA | TRBV7-9 | 15 | CASSPWTGGNTEAFF | TGTGCCAGCAGCCCATGGACAGGGGGGAACACTGAAGCTTTCTTT
TRBJ2-1 | TRBD2 | NA | TRBV5-1 | 17 | CASSLEHGTRSYNEQFF | TGCGCCAGCAGCTTGGAGCACGGGACTAGGTCCTACAATGAGCAGTTCTTC
TRBJ2-1 | TRBD2 | NA | TRBV20-1 | 19 | CSARDRGLAPLSSYNEQFF | TGCAGTGCTAGAGATCGTGGACTAGCGCCCTTAAGCTCCTACAATGAGCAGTTCTTC
TRBJ1-2 | NA | NA | TRBV12-3/TRBV12-4 | 15 | CASSLPFVPAFGYTF | TGTGCCAGCAGTTTACCTTTTGTCCCCGCTTTTGGCTACACCTTC
TRBJ2-5 | NA | NA | TRBV2 | 14 | CASSDRLIQETQYF | TGTGCCAGCAGTGACCGACTGATTCAAGAGACCCAGTACTTC
TRBJ2-2 | NA | NA | TRBV10-3 | 12 | CAISPNTGELFF | TGTGCCATCAGCCCTAACACCGGGGAGCTGTTTTTT
TRBJ2-3 | TRBD2 | NA | TRBV9 | 17 | CASSVNPLAPRTDTQYF | TGTGCCAGCAGCGTAAACCCACTAGCGCCCCGCACAGATACGCAGTATTTT
TRBJ2-3 | TRBD1 | NA | TRBV28 | 18 | CASSLSLLRQGFTDTQYF | TGTGCCAGCAGTTTGTCCCTGTTACGACAGGGGTTTACAGATACGCAGTATTTT
TRBJ1-2 | NA | few | TRBV18 | 14 | CASSEQGSDGGYTF | TGTGCCAGCTCAGAACAGGGTAGTGATGGCGGCTACACCTTC
TRBJ2-4 | NA | few | TRBV20-1 | 13 | CSALDEAKNIQYF | TGCAGTGCCCTAGACGAAGCCAAAAACATTCAGTACTTC
TRBJ2-1 | TRBD1 | NA | TRBV29-1 | 14 | CSVAIGTGYNEQFF | TGCAGCGTTGCCATCGGGACAGGATACAATGAGCAGTTCTTC
TRBJ2-7 | TRBD2 | NA | TRBV29-1 | 13 | CSVAQSGSKEQYF | TGCAGCGTTGCCCAGAGCGGGAGCAAGGAGCAGTACTTC
TRBJ1-4 | NA | NA | TRBV27 | 13 | CASSLGRVGKLFF | TGTGCCAGCAGTTTGGGCAGGGTCGGAAAACTGTTTTTT
TRBJ1-2 | TRBD1 | few | TRBV29-1 | 13 | CSVGGQGDYGYTF | TGCAGCGTTGGGGGACAGGGGGACTATGGCTACACCTTC
TRBJ2-2 | NA | NA | TRBV6-2/TRBV6-3 | 16 | CASSLGPFANTGELFF | TGTGCCAGCAGTCTCGGGCCGTTCGCGAACACCGGGGAGCTGTTTTTT
TRBJ1-1 | NA | NA | TRBV6-1 | 13 | CASSEIVVPEAFF | TGTGCCAGCAGTGAAATTGTTGTCCCTGAAGCTTTCTTT
TRBJ1-1 | TRBD1 | many | TRBV4-1 | 17 | CASSQGQTGQGNTEAFF | TGCGCCAGCAGCCAAGGACAAACGGGACAGGGGAACACTGAAGCTTTCTTT
TRBJ2-5 | NA | few | TRBV12-3/TRBV12-4 | 15 | CASSLGRVDQETQYF | TGTGCCAGCAGTTTGGGAAGGGTCGATCAAGAGACCCAGTACTTC
TRBJ2-1 | TRBD2 | NA | TRBV7-2 | 17 | CASSPRLAHSSYNEQFF | TGTGCCAGCAGCCCCCGACTAGCGCATAGCTCCTACAATGAGCAGTTCTTC
TRBJ2-2 | TRBD2 | NA | TRBV29-1 | 15 | CSVEAPAGVAGELFF | TGCAGCGTTGAGGCGCCAGCGGGAGTGGCCGGGGAGCTGTTTTTT
TRBJ2-1 | NA | few | TRBV6-6 | 13 | CASSYSSGVVLFF | TGTGCCAGCAGTTACTCTTCCGGGGTCGTGTTGTTCTTC
TRBJ1-1 | NA | NA | TRBV10-3 | 15 | CAISEQTPANTEAFF | TGTGCCATCAGTGAGCAGACACCCGCGAACACTGAAGCTTTCTTT
TRBJ2-1 | NA | NA | TRBV11-3 | 15 | CDSSLGQEPYNEQFF | TGTGACAGCAGCTTGGGGCAGGAACCGTACAATGAGCAGTTCTTC